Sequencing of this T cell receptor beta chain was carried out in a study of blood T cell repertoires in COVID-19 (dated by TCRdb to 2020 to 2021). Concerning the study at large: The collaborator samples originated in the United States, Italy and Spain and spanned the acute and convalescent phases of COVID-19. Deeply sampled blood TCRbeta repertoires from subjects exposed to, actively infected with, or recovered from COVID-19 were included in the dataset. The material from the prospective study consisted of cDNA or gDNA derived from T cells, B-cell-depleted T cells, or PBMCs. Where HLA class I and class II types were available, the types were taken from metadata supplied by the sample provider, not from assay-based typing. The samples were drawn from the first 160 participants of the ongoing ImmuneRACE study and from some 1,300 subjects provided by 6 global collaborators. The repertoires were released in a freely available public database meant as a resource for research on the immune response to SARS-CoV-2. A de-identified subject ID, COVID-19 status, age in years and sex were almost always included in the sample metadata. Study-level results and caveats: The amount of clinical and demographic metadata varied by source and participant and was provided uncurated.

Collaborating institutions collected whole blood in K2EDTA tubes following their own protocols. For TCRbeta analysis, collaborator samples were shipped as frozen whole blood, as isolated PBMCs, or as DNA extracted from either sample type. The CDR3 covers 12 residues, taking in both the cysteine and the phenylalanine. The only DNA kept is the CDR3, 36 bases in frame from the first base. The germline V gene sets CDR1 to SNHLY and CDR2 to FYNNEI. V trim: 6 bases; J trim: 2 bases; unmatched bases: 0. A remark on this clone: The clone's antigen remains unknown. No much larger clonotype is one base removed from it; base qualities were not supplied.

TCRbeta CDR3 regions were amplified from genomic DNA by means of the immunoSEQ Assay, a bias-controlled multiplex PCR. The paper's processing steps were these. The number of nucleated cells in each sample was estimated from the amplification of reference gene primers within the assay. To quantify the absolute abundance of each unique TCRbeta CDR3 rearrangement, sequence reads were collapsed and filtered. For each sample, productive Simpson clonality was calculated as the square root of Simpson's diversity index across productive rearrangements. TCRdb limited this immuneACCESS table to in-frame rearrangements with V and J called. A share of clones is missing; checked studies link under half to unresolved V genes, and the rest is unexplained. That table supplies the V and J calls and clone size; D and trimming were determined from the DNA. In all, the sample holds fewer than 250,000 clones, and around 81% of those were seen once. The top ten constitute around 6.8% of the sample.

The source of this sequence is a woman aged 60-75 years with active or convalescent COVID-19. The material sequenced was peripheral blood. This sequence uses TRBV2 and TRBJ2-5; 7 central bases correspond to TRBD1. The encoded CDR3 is CASRQGQETQYF. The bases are TGTGCCAGCAGACAGGGGCAAGAGACCCAGTACTTC.